The 14 T cell receptor beta chains below were found in one sample sequenced in a study of cytotoxic CD8 clonotypes in ibrutinib-treated CLL. Some clones are missing from TCRdb's copy, which holds only in-frame ones; the method was immunoSEQ multiplex PCR. Of over 8,500 clones listed, around three quarters are singletons. Sequenced material: PBMCs, taken at disease progression, from a patient treated with ibrutinib. These receptors were taken from a human donor with chronic lymphocytic leukemia.

The chain carries TRBV21-1 and TRBJ2-2; the DNA was not compared with TRBD1, the D call given in the table. TRBV21-1 is deemed a pseudogene. The CDR3 has 13 residues. The CDR3 here is CASSNQGYGELFF. The CDR3, as DNA: TGTGCCAGCAGCAATCAGGGGTACGGGGAGCTGTTTTTT.

This clone was recorded once. The chain combines TRBV4-2 with TRBJ2-3, with 9 bases fitting TRBD2. Germline CDR1 and CDR2: LGHNA and YNFKEQ. Trimming took 0 bases from V and 3 from J; bases not matched to a gene: 10. This CDR3 spans 18 amino acids. This chain's CDR3 is CASSQDGLAGPVTDTQYF. CDR3 in DNA: TGTGCCAGCAGCCAAGATGGGCTAGCGGGGCCAGTTACAGATACGCAGTATTTT.

The genes are TRBV30 and TRBJ1-2; D unclear. The length of the CDR3 is 12 residues. CDR1 is GTSNPN and CDR2 is SVGIG in the germline V gene (reference sequence). V lost 2 bases, J lost 2 bases, and 6 bases lay in between. Here the CDR3 reads CAWSSGNYGYTF. In nucleotides, the CDR3 is TGTGCCTGGAGTTCAGGAAACTATGGCTACACCTTC.

The chain recombines TRBV30 with TRBJ1-6; D unclear. This CDR3 has 13 amino acids. Trimming took off 3 bases at V and 6 bases at J, with 9 bases between the two ends. Germline lookup yields CDR1 GTSNPN and CDR2 SVGIG (reference sequence). The CDR3 nucleotides read TGTGCCTGGAGATACAGACTTAATTCACCCCTCCACTTT. This encodes CAWRYRLNSPLHF. Combining the CDR3 with reference TRBV30 and TRBJ1-6 gives the whole variable domain SQTIHQWPATLVQPVGSPLSLECTVEGTSNPNLYWYRQAAGRGLQLLFYSVGIGQISSEVPQNLSASRPQDRQFILSSKKLLLSDSGFYLCAWRYRLNSPLHFGNGTRLTVT.

This rearrangement joins TRBV6-1 to TRBJ1-2; the match to TRBD1 covers 10 bases. The CDR3 covers 13 residues. CDR1 is MNHNS and CDR2 is SASEGT in the germline V gene. The J segment lost 6 bases and the V segment lost 6 bases, leaving 4 bases of the junction unmatched. The CDR3 is CASRDRGKDGYTF. The CDR3 DNA reads TGTGCCAGCAGGGACAGGGGGAAAGATGGCTACACCTTC.

The table lists this clone with a few counts. The chain joins TRBV5-5 to TRBJ1-5; D remains unclear. The CDR3 is 13 amino acids. Germline V gene data show CDR1 as SGHKS and CDR2 as YYEKEE (reference sequence). With 1 base removed from V and 5 bases from J, the gap between germline ends came to 7 bases. The CDR3 spells CASSLLWDQPQHF. The CDR3 DNA reads TGTGCCAGCAGCTTGCTCTGGGATCAGCCCCAGCATTTT.

The gene calls are TRBV5-1 and TRBJ1-1; a possible D gene is TRBD1 (5 bases). Germline CDR1 and CDR2: SGHRS and YFSETQ. This CDR3 contains 12 residues. V was cut by 3 bases and J by 3 bases, with 6 bases left in between. CDR3 sequence (DNA): TGCGCCAGCAGCTCAGGGTACACTGAAGCTTTCTTT. Translated: CASSSGYTEAFF.

The chain uses TRBV5-4 and TRBJ2-3; 9 positions agree with TRBD2. The V gene end was trimmed by 4 bases and the J gene end by 4 bases; junction bases not matched to a gene: 10. The CDR3 runs 16 residues. Germline V gene data show CDR1 as SGHNT and CDR2 as YYREEE (reference sequence). This chain's CDR3 is CASSTKREARADTQYF. CDR3 in DNA: TGTGCCAGCAGCACCAAGCGGGAGGCCCGGGCAGATACGCAGTATTTT.

The rearrangement uses TRBV6-6 and TRBJ2-5; D not resolved. The CDR3 is 12 residues long. CDR1 and CDR2 from the germline V gene are MNHNY and SVGAGI (reference sequence). V lost 1 base, J lost 5 bases, and 5 bases lay in between. CDR3 sequence: CASSYWGETQYF. Here the CDR3 DNA reads TGTGCCAGCAGTTACTGGGGTGAGACCCAGTACTTC.

CDR3 in amino acids: CATRDRGNTGELFF. The DNA of the CDR3 is TGTGCCACCCGGGACAGGGGGAACACCGGGGAGCTGTTTTTT. The chain links TRBV7-8 to TRBJ2-2; 10 bases are a match to TRBD1. V dropped 10 bases and J dropped 1; count of bases not matched to a gene: 3. The germline CDR1 and CDR2 sequences are SGHVS and FQNEAQ. The CDR3 sequence is 14 residues long.

The rearrangement links TRBV7-9 to TRBJ2-7, with unresolved D. CDR1 SEHNR and CDR2 FQNEAQ come from the germline V gene (reference sequence). This CDR3 region has 11 residues. V gave up 2 bases and J gave up 4 bases, with 3 bases separating them. DNA for the CDR3: TGTGCCAGCAGCTTAAATTACGAGCAGTACTTC. It is translated as CASSLNYEQYF.

V gene TRBV6-5 combines with J gene TRBJ2-3; 7 bases line up with TRBD2. J was trimmed by 4 bases and V by 6 bases; bases with no gene match: 1. There are 12 residues in the CDR3. CDR1 and CDR2 from the germline V gene are MNHEY and SVGAGI. The CDR3 DNA sequence: TGTGCCAGCAGGGGGAGGGCAGATACGCAGTATTTT. It translates to CASRGRADTQYF.

Only one count was recorded for this clone. The V and J genes are TRBV2 and TRBJ2-5, with 10 bases identical to TRBD2. Trimming at V came to 6 bases and at J to 1 base, leaving 5 bases not matched to a gene. The CDR3 sequence is 15 residues long. Germline assignment: CDR1 SNHLY and CDR2 FYNNEI. CDR3 loop: CASRLRLAGQETQYF. DNA of the CDR3: TGTGCCAGCAGACTAAGACTAGCGGGCCAAGAGACCCAGTACTTC.

The chain is built from TRBV7-2 and TRBJ1-1; D is unresolved. The V end lost 5 bases, the J end lost 6 bases, and 22 bases lay between the germline ends. Germline CDR1 is SGHTA and CDR2 is FQGNSA. This CDR3 has 16 residues. CDR3 in DNA: TGTGCCAGCAGCCGCCCGGGTCCTACCTATTGGCCTGAAGCTTTCTTT. This gives the protein CASSRPGPTYWPEAFF.